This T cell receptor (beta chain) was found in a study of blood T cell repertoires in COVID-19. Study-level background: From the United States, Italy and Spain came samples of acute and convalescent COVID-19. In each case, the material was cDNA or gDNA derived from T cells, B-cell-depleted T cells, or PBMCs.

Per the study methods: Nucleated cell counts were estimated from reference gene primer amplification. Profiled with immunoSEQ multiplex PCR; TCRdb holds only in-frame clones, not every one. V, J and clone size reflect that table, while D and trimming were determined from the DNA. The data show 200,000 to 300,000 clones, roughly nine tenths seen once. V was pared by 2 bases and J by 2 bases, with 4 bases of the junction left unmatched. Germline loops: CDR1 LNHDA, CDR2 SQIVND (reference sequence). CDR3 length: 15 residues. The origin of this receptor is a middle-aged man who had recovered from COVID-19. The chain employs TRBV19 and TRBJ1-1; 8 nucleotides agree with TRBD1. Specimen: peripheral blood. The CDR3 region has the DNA TGTGCCAGTAGTATAAGAGGGACAGGTAACACTGAAGCTTTCTTT. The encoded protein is CASSIRGTGNTEAFF.